A selection of T cell receptor beta chains follows, all from one sample in a study of blood T cells in healthy people across ages. From the 5' RACE reads, TCRdb called clonotypes with MiXCR, one entry per CDR3 protein. This sample carries 700,000 to 950,000 distinct CDR3 sequences, around 46% of them seen once, and the ten largest clones take around 20%. Sequenced: blood. The receptor set was obtained from a woman aged 60-75 years in good health. CDR3s include the opening cysteine and the closing phenylalanine or tryptophan. A D gene is named only where the DNA matches it firmly. Where a row states a size, it is once, few, many or the class of an expanded clone; other rows omit it.

D gene: -; clone size: -; V gene: TRBV3-1; CDR3 length: 12; J gene: TRBJ2-3; CDR3 DNA: TGTGCCAGCAGCCCCCCTGGGAATACGCAGTATTTT; CDR3 protein: CASSPPGNTQYF
D gene: TRBD1; clone size: -; V gene: TRBV20-1; CDR3 length: 13; J gene: TRBJ1-1; CDR3 DNA: TGCAGTGCTCCACCCAGGGGGCTCACTGAAGCTTTCTTT; CDR3 protein: CSAPPRGLTEAFF
D gene: -; clone size: few; V gene: TRBV7-6; CDR3 length: 15; J gene: TRBJ2-6; CDR3 DNA: TGTGCCAGCAGCCTCACAGCCTCTGGGGCCAACGTCCTGACTTTC; CDR3 protein: CASSLTASGANVLTF
D gene: TRBD1; clone size: few; V gene: TRBV24-1; CDR3 length: 16; J gene: TRBJ2-4; CDR3 DNA: TGTGCCACCAGTGACCGACAGGGCTCCGCCAAAAACATTCAGTACTTC; CDR3 protein: CATSDRQGSAKNIQYF
D gene: TRBD2; clone size: few; V gene: TRBV9; CDR3 length: 14; J gene: TRBJ2-7; CDR3 DNA: TGTGCCAGCAGCGCCACCGGGACTAGCGGCGAGCAGTACTTC; CDR3 protein: CASSATGTSGEQYF
D gene: -; clone size: few; V gene: TRBV20-1; CDR3 length: 14; J gene: TRBJ1-2; CDR3 DNA: TGCAGTGCTACGATGGCTGGGGTTGAATATGGCTACACCTTC; CDR3 protein: CSATMAGVEYGYTF
D gene: -; clone size: -; V gene: TRBV6-1; CDR3 length: 12; J gene: TRBJ2-7; CDR3 DNA: TGTGCCACCAAACCCGAGAGAGGCGAGCAGTACTTC; CDR3 protein: CATKPERGEQYF
D gene: -; clone size: -; V gene: TRBV20-1; CDR3 length: 12; J gene: TRBJ1-6; CDR3 DNA: TGCAGTGCTAGAGATTCAAGGATACCCCTCCACTTT; CDR3 protein: CSARDSRIPLHF
D gene: -; clone size: few; V gene: TRBV11-1; CDR3 length: 15; J gene: TRBJ1-4; CDR3 DNA: TGTGCCAGCAGCTTAAATGGACAGCCTAATGAAAAACTGTTTTTT; CDR3 protein: CASSLNGQPNEKLFF
D gene: -; clone size: many; V gene: TRBV28; CDR3 length: 13; J gene: TRBJ1-1; CDR3 DNA: TGTGCCAGCAGTGGGACCGGACGGTCTGAAGCTTTCTTT; CDR3 protein: CASSGTGRSEAFF
D gene: TRBD2; clone size: few; V gene: TRBV28; CDR3 length: 15; J gene: TRBJ2-1; CDR3 DNA: TGTGCCAGCAGTGCCTTGGGGACTAGAACCAATGAGCAGTTCTTC; CDR3 protein: CASSALGTRTNEQFF
D gene: -; clone size: few; V gene: TRBV20-1; CDR3 length: 12; J gene: TRBJ1-5; CDR3 DNA: TGCAGTGCCTACAATAGCAATCAGCCCCAGCATTTT; CDR3 protein: CSAYNSNQPQHF
D gene: -; clone size: few; V gene: TRBV20-1; CDR3 length: 13; J gene: TRBJ2-7; CDR3 DNA: TGCAGTGCTAGAGATACTGTCTCCTACGAGCAGTACTTC; CDR3 protein: CSARDTVSYEQYF
D gene: TRBD2; clone size: -; V gene: TRBV20-1; CDR3 length: 16; J gene: TRBJ2-7; CDR3 DNA: TGCAGTGCTAGAGATAGCGGGGGGACAACCTACAATGAGCAGTACTTC; CDR3 protein: CSARDSGGTTYNEQYF
D gene: -; clone size: once; V gene: TRBV4-2; CDR3 length: 17; J gene: TRBJ2-6; CDR3 DNA: TGTGCCAGCAGCCAAGCCCCACAGGTTTCCGGGGCCAACGTCCTGACTTTC; CDR3 protein: CASSQAPQVSGANVLTF
D gene: -; clone size: many; V gene: TRBV7-2; CDR3 length: 15; J gene: TRBJ2-3; CDR3 DNA: TGTGCCAGCAGCGCAGGGGGGGGACCCACAGATACGCAGTATTTT; CDR3 protein: CASSAGGGPTDTQYF
D gene: -; clone size: -; V gene: TRBV29-1; CDR3 length: 11; J gene: TRBJ1-2; CDR3 DNA: TGCAGCGTTGAATGGAACTATGGCTACACCTTC; CDR3 protein: CSVEWNYGYTF
D gene: -; clone size: -; V gene: TRBV20-1; CDR3 length: 14; J gene: TRBJ2-7; CDR3 DNA: TGCAGTGCGCGCAAGACTCCTACCTCCTACGAGCAGTACTTC; CDR3 protein: CSARKTPTSYEQYF
D gene: TRBD2; clone size: many; V gene: TRBV6-5; CDR3 length: 14; J gene: TRBJ2-7; CDR3 DNA: TGTGCCAGTAGCGGACTAGCGGAGGGAAACGAGCAGTACTTC; CDR3 protein: CASSGLAEGNEQYF
D gene: -; clone size: few; V gene: TRBV9; CDR3 length: 15; J gene: TRBJ2-3; CDR3 DNA: TGTGCCAGCAGCGTGGCCCCCGGAGCTGGAGATACGCAGTATTTT; CDR3 protein: CASSVAPGAGDTQYF
D gene: -; clone size: -; V gene: TRBV29-1; CDR3 length: 11; J gene: TRBJ2-1; CDR3 DNA: TGCAGCGTTGCGGAGACGTACGAGCAGTTCTTC; CDR3 protein: CSVAETYEQFF
D gene: -; clone size: few; V gene: TRBV9; CDR3 length: 19; J gene: TRBJ2-6; CDR3 DNA: TGTGCCAGCAGCGTAGGGATGGGGGGTGGTGGCTCTGGGGCCAACGTCCTGACTTTC; CDR3 protein: CASSVGMGGGGSGANVLTF
D gene: TRBD1; clone size: -; V gene: TRBV7-3; CDR3 length: 14; J gene: TRBJ1-6; CDR3 DNA: TGTGCCAGCAGCTTCGGGACAGCCAATTCACCCCTCCACTTT; CDR3 protein: CASSFGTANSPLHF
D gene: TRBD1; clone size: -; V gene: TRBV7-2; CDR3 length: 16; J gene: TRBJ2-1; CDR3 DNA: TGTGCCAGCAGCGTCTACCGGGACAGGATATACAGTGAGCAGTTCTTC; CDR3 protein: CASSVYRDRIYSEQFF
D gene: -; clone size: many; V gene: TRBV4-2; CDR3 length: 14; J gene: TRBJ2-6; CDR3 DNA: TGTGCCAGCAGCCAAGATTCTGGGGCCAACGTCCTGACTTTC; CDR3 protein: CASSQDSGANVLTF
D gene: -; clone size: -; V gene: TRBV21-1; CDR3 length: 14; J gene: TRBJ2-3; CDR3 DNA: TGTGCCAGCCTCCGGGGAAACGGGACAGATACGCAGTATTTT; CDR3 protein: CASLRGNGTDTQYF
D gene: -; clone size: many; V gene: TRBV7-2; CDR3 length: 15; J gene: TRBJ2-1; CDR3 DNA: TGCGCCAGCAGCTTGGGAGGCTACTCCTACAATGAGCAGTTCTTC; CDR3 protein: CASSLGGYSYNEQFF